This entry lists 15 T cell receptor beta chains sequenced from one sample in a study of T cells in Graves' hyperthyroidism and ophthalmopathy. Amplification targeted TCR beta CDR3 regions from RNA transcripts. The study used the HTBI primer set for a first-round RT-PCR of the TCR CDR3. TCRdb ran MiXCR on the multiplex PCR reads and lists one entry per CDR3 protein. The sample has fewer than 200,000 distinct CDR3 sequences, 15% to 20% seen once. Sample: blood. These TCRs come from a woman aged 45-60 years with Graves' hyperthyroidism.

This clonotype was detected ten times or more. The rearrangement links TRBV28 to TRBJ1-6; D is unresolved. The germline CDR1 and CDR2 sequences are MDHEN and SYDVKM. The germline V and J ends were trimmed by 2 bases and 7 bases, with 9 bases remaining between them. This CDR3 is 14 amino acids long. The DNA for the CDR3 is TGTGCCAGCAGTTTAGGGGAAGTAAATTCACCCCTCCACTTT. Its protein product is CASSLGEVNSPLHF.

This rearrangement joins TRBV6-5 to TRBJ2-5; 8 bases are a match to TRBD2. CDR3 size: 14 residues. Trimming took 1 base from V and 4 from J; bases not matched to a gene: 2. The V gene's germline CDR1 is MNHEY and CDR2 SVGAGI. The CDR3 nucleotides are TGTGCCAGCAGTTACTACGGGAGGGGAGAGACCCAGTACTTC. It translates to CASSYYGRGETQYF.

This clonotype has a count of ten or more. The chain is built from TRBV3-1 and TRBJ2-7; D might be TRBD1 (6 bases). V was shortened by 2 bases and J by 4 bases, with 15 bases between the two germline ends. The CDR3 totals 15 residues. CDR1 and CDR2 from the germline V gene are LGHDT and YNNKEL (reference sequence). CDR3 sequence (DNA): TGTGCCAGCAGCCAACTCAGGGGTGGAGCTTACGAGCAGTACTTC. Amino acids: CASSQLRGGAYEQYF.

This clonotype was seen repeatedly, ten times or more. The chain carries TRBV12-3 or TRBV12-4 and TRBJ2-7, with 8 bases lining up with TRBD1. The J segment lost 7 bases and the V segment lost 3 bases, leaving 8 bases of the junction unmatched. This CDR3 is built from 14 residues. The CDR3 sequence is CASSFVTGVDEQYF. CDR3 nucleotide sequence: TGTGCCAGCAGTTTCGTGACAGGGGTTGATGAGCAGTACTTC.

Many counts were recorded for this clonotype. The J gene is TRBJ1-2, the V gene TRBV29-1; D remains ambiguous. The ends were cut back, 7 bases at V and 7 bases at J, with 16 bases in the middle. The germline V gene has CDR1 SQVTM and CDR2 ANQGSEA. This CDR3 is built from 12 residues. The CDR3 loop reads CSAQTEILGYTF. CDR3 DNA sequence: TGCAGCGCTCAGACGGAGATACTTGGCTACACCTTC.

This clonotype was observed many times. The J gene is TRBJ1-5, the V gene TRBV20-1; D is ambiguous. The V end was cut by 6 bases, the J end by 0 bases, with 9 bases between. Germline CDR1 reads DFQATT; CDR2 reads SNEGSKA (reference sequence). This CDR3 is built from 13 residues. The CDR3 sequence: CSALDISNQPQHF. The CDR3 DNA reads TGCAGTGCCCTCGACATTAGCAATCAGCCCCAGCATTTT.

There are many counts of this clonotype. V and J are TRBV18 and TRBJ2-7; possible D gene TRBD1, 5 bases. Germline V gene sequence: CDR1 KGHSH, CDR2 LQKENI. The CDR3 length is 14 residues. V shed 4 bases and J shed 4 bases, with 14 bases lying between them. The CDR3 region is CASSQTATPYEQYF. In DNA form, the CDR3 reads TGTGCCAGCTCACAGACAGCGACACCATACGAGCAGTACTTC. The variable domain in full, completed from reference TRBV18 and TRBJ2-7, reads NAGVMQNPRHLVRRRGQEARLRCSPMKGHSHVYWYRQLPEEGLKFMVYLQKENIIDESGMPKERFSAEFPKEGPSILRIQQVVRGDSAAYFCASSQTATPYEQYFGPGTRLTVT.

This clonotype has at least ten counts. This rearrangement joins TRBV2 to TRBJ1-5, with unresolved D. Trimming shortened V by 0 bases and J by 14 bases, and 8 bases separated the two germline ends. The CDR3 consists of 11 residues. CDR1 and CDR2 (germline): SNHLY, FYNNEI. The CDR3 DNA sequence: TGTGCCAGCAGTGAAGCAATAGGGAAGCATTTT. Translating gives CASSEAIGKHF. Combining the CDR3 with reference TRBV2 and TRBJ1-5 gives the whole variable domain EPEVTQTPSHQVTQMGQEVILRCVPISNHLYFYWYRQILGQKVEFLVSFYNNEISEKSEIFDDQFSVERPDGSNFTLKIRSTKLEDSAMYFCASSEAIGKHFGDGTRLSIL.

This clonotype has at least ten counts. The chain is built from TRBV15 and TRBJ2-3; 8 bases map to TRBD2. CDR1 is LNHNV, CDR2 YYDKDF, per germline (reference sequence). J was trimmed by 5 bases and V by 9 bases; bases with no gene match: 13. The length of the CDR3 is 15 residues. CDR3 nucleotides: TGTGCCACAACACGGCAGCGGGGGAGGTTAGATACGCAGTATTTT. Its translation: CATTRQRGRLDTQYF.

This clonotype was recorded at least ten times. The V call is TRBV27, the J call TRBJ2-3, with TRBD2 matching 11 bases. Looked up from germline, CDR1 is MNHEY and CDR2 is SMNVEV (reference sequence). V shed 4 bases, J shed 2 bases, and the junction held 5 bases outside the gene matches. The CDR3 is made up of 16 amino acids. This chain's CDR3 is CASSSRLAGNTDTQYF. CDR3 coding DNA: TGTGCCAGCAGTTCCCGACTAGCGGGGAACACAGATACGCAGTATTTT.

This clonotype was observed a handful of times. V and J are TRBV4-3 and TRBJ1-5; D is perhaps TRBD1 (5 bases). V was pared by 0 bases and J by 3 bases, with 9 bases between. Germline CDR1 reads LGHNA; CDR2 reads YSLEER. The length of the CDR3 is 15 residues. CDR3 nucleotides: TGCGCCAGCAGCCAAGATTTAGGGGTCAATCAGCCCCAGCATTTT. Residues: CASSQDLGVNQPQHF.

This clonotype was detected only a few times. V and J are TRBV20-1 and TRBJ2-6, with D possibly TRBD1 on 6 matching bases. This CDR3 is 16 amino acids long. V lost 5 bases and J 0 bases, leaving 14 bases between the germline ends. Per the germline V gene, CDR1 is DFQATT and CDR2 is SNEGSKA (reference sequence). The DNA for the CDR3 is TGCAGTGCTTCCAGGGACATCCACTCTGGGGCCAACGTCCTGACTTTC. This sequence encodes CSASRDIHSGANVLTF.

Concerning this clonotype: Since a much larger clone is just one base distant, this may be a read error. The chain uses TRBV7-3 and TRBJ2-1; TRBD1 might be the D (6 bases). The germline V and J ends were trimmed by 2 bases and 7 bases, with 9 bases remaining between them. Germline V lookup: CDR1 SGHTA, CDR2 FQGTGA. This CDR3 has 13 residues. For the CDR3, the DNA is TGTGCCAGCAGCTTAGACAGGATGAATGAGCAGTTCTTC. Amino acid sequence: CASSLDRMNEQFF.

The gene calls are TRBV7-2 and TRBJ2-7, with 8 positions matching TRBD1. The junction had 7 bases not matched to a gene; V was cut back by 8 bases and J by 4 bases. CDR3 length: 13 amino acids. Germline CDR1 reads SGHTA; CDR2 reads FQGNSA. The CDR3 here is CASARQGSYEQYF. The CDR3, as DNA: TGTGCCAGCGCTCGACAGGGGAGTTACGAGCAGTACTTC.

This clonotype was seen at least ten times. This chain uses TRBV6-1 with TRBJ1-6; D is uncertain. Germline values: CDR1 MNHNS, CDR2 SASEGT. The V gene lost 1 base and the J gene lost 4 bases, with 8 bases spanning the gap. The CDR3 has 15 residues. The CDR3 region is CASSEGGRYNSPLHF. The DNA for the CDR3 is TGTGCCAGCAGTGAAGGCGGACGATATAATTCACCCCTCCACTTT.